This T cell receptor (beta chain) was sequenced during a study of early T cells in non-severe SARS-CoV-2 infection. For the study at large: Unsorted whole blood bulk RNA was sequenced, with unpaired chains. Study-wide findings and caveats: Anti-spike CD8 responses were favored by VDJdb matching, which missed private and CD4 specificities.

The CDR3 has 15 residues. Per the germline V gene, CDR1 is MDHEN and CDR2 is SYDVKM. V was clipped by 4 bases and J by 1 base, with 13 bases between them. This clonotype was counted only a few times. Its antigen is unidentified. Unique molecular identifiers were added to individual cDNA molecules. TCRdb used MiXCR to reprocess the 5' RACE reads, holding one entry per CDR3 protein. Of about 88,000 distinct CDR3 sequences listed, 14% to 15% are singletons. This receptor was obtained from an adult who was a healthcare worker with PCR-confirmed SARS-CoV-2 infection or an uninfected control (not recorded which). The chain links TRBV28 to TRBJ1-2; D remains unclear. Sequencing was carried out using whole blood. The CDR3 nucleotides read TGTGCCAGCAGTTCAGAGGACGGATTTAACTATGGCTACACCTTC. Translation: CASSSEDGFNYGYTF.